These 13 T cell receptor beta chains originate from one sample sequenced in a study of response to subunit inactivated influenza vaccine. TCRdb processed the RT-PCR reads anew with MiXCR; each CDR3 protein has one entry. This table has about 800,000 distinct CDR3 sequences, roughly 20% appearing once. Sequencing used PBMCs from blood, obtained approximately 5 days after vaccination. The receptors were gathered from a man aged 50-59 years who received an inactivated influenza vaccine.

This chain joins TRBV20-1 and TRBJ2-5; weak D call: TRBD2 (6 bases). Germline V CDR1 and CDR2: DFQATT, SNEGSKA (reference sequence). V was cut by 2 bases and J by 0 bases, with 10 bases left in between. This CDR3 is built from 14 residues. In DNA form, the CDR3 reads TGCAGTGCTAGATCCAGGGAGGACCAAGAGACCCAGTACTTC. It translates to CSARSREDQETQYF.

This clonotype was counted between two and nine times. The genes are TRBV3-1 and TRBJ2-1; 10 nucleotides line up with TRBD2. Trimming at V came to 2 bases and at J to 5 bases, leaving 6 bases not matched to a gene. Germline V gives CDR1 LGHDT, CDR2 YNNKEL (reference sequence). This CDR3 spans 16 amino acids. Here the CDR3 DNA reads TGTGCCAGCAGCCAAAGAAGACTAGCGGGTGACAATGAGCAGTTCTTC. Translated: CASSQRRLAGDNEQFF.

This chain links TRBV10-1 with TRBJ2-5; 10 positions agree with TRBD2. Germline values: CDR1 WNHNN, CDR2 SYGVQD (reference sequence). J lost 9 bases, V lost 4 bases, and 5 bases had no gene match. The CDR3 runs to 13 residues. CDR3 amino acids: CASSVDSGGAQYF. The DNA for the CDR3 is TGCGCCAGCAGTGTTGACAGCGGGGGGGCCCAGTACTTC.

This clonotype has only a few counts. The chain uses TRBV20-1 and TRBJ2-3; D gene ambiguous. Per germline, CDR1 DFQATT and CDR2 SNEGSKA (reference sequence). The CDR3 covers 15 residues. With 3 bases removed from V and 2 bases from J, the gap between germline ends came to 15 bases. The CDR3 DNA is TGCAGTGCTAGTCAAAGAGACCAGACCACAGATACGCAGTATTTT. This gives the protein CSASQRDQTTDTQYF.

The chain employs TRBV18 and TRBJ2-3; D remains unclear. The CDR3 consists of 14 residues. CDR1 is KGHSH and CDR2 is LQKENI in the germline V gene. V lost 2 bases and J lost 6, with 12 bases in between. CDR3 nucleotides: TGTGCCAGCTCACCAGACCTTTCATCGGATACGCAGTATTTT. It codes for CASSPDLSSDTQYF.

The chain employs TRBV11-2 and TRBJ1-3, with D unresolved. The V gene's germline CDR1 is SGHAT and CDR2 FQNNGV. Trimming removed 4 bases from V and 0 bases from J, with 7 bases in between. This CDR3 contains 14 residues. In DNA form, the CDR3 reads TGTGCCAGCAGCTCCATTAGCTCTGGAAACACCATATATTTT. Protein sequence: CASSSISSGNTIYF.

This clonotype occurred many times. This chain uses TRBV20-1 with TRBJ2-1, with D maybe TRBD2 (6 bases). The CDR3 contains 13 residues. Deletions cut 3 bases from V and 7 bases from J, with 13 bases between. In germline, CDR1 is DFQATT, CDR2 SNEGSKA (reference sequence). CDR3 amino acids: CSASGSGVNEQFF. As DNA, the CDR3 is TGCAGTGCTAGTGGTTCGGGGGTGAATGAGCAGTTCTTC.

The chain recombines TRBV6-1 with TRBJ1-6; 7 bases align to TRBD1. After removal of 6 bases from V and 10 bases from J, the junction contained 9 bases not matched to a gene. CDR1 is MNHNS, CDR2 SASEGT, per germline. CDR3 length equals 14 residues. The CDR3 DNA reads TGTGCCAGCAGGCAGACAGGGATTTGGTCACCCCTCCACTTT. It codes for CASRQTGIWSPLHF.

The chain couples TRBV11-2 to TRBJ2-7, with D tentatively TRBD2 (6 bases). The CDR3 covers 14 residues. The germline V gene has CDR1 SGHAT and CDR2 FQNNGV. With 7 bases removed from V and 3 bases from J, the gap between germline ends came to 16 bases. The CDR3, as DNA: TGTGCCAGCACTAAAACCGGGGGACTCTACGAGCAGTACTTC. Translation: CASTKTGGLYEQYF. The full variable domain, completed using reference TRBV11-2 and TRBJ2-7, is EAGVAQSPRYKIIEKRQSVAFWCNPISGHATLYWYQQILGQGPKLLIQFQNNGVVDDSQLPKDRFSAERLKGVDSTLKIQPAKLEDSAVYLCASTKTGGLYEQYFGPGTRLTVT.

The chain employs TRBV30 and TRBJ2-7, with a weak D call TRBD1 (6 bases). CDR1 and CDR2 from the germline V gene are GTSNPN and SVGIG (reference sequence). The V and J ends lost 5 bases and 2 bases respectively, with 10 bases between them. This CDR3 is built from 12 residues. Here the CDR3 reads CAWRGQTYEQYF. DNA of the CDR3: TGTGCCTGGCGAGGACAGACCTACGAGCAGTACTTC.

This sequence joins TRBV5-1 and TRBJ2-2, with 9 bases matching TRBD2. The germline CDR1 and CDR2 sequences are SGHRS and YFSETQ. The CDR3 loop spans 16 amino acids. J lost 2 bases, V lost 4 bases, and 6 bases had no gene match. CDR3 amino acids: CASSQGLASNTGELFF. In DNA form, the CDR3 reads TGCGCCAGCAGCCAAGGACTAGCGAGTAACACCGGGGAGCTGTTTTTT.

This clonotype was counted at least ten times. CDR3 nucleotides: TGTGCCAGCAGCCCGCTTGGGGCTGGAAACACCATATATTTT. Its protein product is CASSPLGAGNTIYF. The chain is built from TRBV27 and TRBJ1-3, with D hard to call. The V end was cut by 6 bases, the J end by 2 bases, with 11 bases between. The CDR3 spans 14 residues. Germline loops: CDR1 MNHEY, CDR2 SMNVEV (reference sequence).

This CDR3 is CATSDPVRDRINEQFF. In nucleotides, the CDR3 is TGTGCCACCAGTGACCCCGTCCGGGACAGGATCAATGAGCAGTTCTTC. This sequence joins TRBV24-1 and TRBJ2-1, with TRBD1 matching 8 bases. J was trimmed by 6 bases and V by 4 bases; bases with no gene match: 10. The CDR3 length is 16 residues. Germline V gives CDR1 KGHDR, CDR2 SFDVKD.